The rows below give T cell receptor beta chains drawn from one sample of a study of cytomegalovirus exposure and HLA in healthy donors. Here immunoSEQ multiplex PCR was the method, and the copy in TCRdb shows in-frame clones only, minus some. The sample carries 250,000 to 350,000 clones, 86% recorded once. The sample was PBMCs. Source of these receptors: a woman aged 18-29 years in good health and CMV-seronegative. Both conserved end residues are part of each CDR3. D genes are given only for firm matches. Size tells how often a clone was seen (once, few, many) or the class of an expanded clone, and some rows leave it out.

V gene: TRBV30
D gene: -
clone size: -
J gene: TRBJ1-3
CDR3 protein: CAWSGGHGNTIYF
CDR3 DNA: TGTGCCTGGAGTGGGGGACATGGAAACACCATATATTTT

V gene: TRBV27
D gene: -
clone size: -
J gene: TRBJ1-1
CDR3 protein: CASSRTERNTEAFF
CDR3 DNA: TGTGCCAGCAGTCGTACGGAGCGGAACACTGAAGCTTTCTTT

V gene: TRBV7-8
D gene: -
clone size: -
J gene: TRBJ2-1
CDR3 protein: CASSRGLGEQFF
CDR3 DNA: TGTGCCAGCAGCCGGGGACTCGGGGAGCAGTTCTTC

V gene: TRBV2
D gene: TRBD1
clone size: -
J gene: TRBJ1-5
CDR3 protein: CASRQGVGQPQHF
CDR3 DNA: TGTGCCAGCAGGCAGGGGGTAGGCCAGCCCCAGCATTTT

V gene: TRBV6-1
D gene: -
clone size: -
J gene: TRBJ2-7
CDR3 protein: CASSGFTGIGEQYF
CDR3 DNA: TGTGCCAGCAGTGGGTTCACAGGTATCGGCGAGCAGTACTTC

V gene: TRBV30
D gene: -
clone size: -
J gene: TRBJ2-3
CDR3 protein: CAWSVKGADTQYF
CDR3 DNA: TGTGCCTGGAGTGTAAAGGGGGCAGATACGCAGTATTTT

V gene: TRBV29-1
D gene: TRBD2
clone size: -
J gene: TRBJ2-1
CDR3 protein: CSVGTSGRARAPNEQFF
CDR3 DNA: TGCAGCGTTGGGACTAGCGGGAGAGCCCGGGCCCCCAATGAGCAGTTCTTC

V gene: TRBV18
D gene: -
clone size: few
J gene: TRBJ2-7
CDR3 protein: CASSPGTSYEQYF
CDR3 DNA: TGTGCCAGCTCCCCCGGGACATCCTACGAGCAGTACTTC

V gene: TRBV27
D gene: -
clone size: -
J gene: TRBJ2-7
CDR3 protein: CASSLSFFSYEQYF
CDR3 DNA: TGTGCCAGCAGTTTATCGTTCTTCTCCTACGAGCAGTACTTC

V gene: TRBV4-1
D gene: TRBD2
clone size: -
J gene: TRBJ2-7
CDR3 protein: CASSQGLAASYEQYF
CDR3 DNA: TGCGCCAGCAGCCAGGGGCTAGCGGCCTCCTACGAGCAGTACTTC

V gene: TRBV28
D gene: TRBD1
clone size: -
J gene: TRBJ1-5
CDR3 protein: CASSRGTGVRNQPQHF
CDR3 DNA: TGTGCCAGCAGCCGGGGCACAGGGGTGAGGAATCAGCCCCAGCATTTT

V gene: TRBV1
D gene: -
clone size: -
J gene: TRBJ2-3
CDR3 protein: CTSSHGLAGERDTQYF
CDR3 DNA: TGCACCAGCAGCCACGGACTAGCGGGAGAAAGGGATACGCAGTATTTT

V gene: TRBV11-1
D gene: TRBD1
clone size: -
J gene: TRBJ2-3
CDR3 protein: CASSLGQGVDGTDTQYF
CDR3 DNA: TGTGCCAGCAGCTTAGGACAGGGCGTGGACGGGACAGATACGCAGTATTTT

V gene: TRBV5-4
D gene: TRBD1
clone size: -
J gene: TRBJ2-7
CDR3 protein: CASSLSGTGVEQYF
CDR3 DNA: TGTGCCAGCAGCTTATCCGGGACAGGGGTCGAGCAGTACTTC

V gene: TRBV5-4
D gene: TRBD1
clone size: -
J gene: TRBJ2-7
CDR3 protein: CASSPGTGINEQYF
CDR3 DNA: TGTGCCAGCAGCCCCGGGACAGGGATCAACGAGCAGTACTTC

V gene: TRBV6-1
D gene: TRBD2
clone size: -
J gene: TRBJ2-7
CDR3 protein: CASNPLAGGSYEQYF
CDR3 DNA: TGTGCCAGCAACCCACTAGCGGGAGGTTCCTACGAGCAGTACTTC

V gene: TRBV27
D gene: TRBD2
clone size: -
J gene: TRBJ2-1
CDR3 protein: CASSRGTSGGNEQFF
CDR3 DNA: TGTGCCAGCAGTCGGGGGACTAGCGGGGGCAATGAGCAGTTCTTC

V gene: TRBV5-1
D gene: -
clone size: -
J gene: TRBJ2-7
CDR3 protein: CASSSGPSYEQYF
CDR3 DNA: TGCGCCAGCAGCTCAGGCCCCTCCTACGAGCAGTACTTC

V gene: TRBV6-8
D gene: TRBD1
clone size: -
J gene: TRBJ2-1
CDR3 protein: CASSYRDRGRSYNEQFF
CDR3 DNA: TGTGCCAGCAGTTACCGGGACAGGGGACGCTCCTACAATGAGCAGTTCTTC

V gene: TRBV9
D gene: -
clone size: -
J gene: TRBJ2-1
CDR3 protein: CASSVSALATLYNEQFF
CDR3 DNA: TGTGCCAGCAGCGTAAGTGCACTAGCTACTCTATACAATGAGCAGTTCTTC

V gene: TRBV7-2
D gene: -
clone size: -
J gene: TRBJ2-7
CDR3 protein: CASSLAGRGYEQYF
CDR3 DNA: TGTGCCAGCAGCTTAGCCGGCAGGGGCTACGAGCAGTACTTC

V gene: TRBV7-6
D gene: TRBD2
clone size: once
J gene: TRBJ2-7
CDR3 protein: CASSFPGGEQYF
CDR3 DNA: TGTGCCAGCAGTTTTCCCGGGGGGGAGCAGTACTTC

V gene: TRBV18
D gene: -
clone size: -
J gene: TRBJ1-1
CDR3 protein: CASSQGTGYTEAFF
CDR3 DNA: TGTGCCAGCTCGCAGGGTACAGGGTACACTGAAGCTTTCTTT

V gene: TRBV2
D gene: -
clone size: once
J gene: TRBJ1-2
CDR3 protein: CASSEWQQARDGYTF
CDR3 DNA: TGTGCCAGCAGTGAATGGCAACAGGCCAGGGATGGCTACACCTTC

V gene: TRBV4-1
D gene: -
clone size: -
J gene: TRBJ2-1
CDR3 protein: CASTGVASYNEQFF
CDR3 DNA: TGCGCCAGCACCGGGGTGGCCTCCTACAATGAGCAGTTCTTC

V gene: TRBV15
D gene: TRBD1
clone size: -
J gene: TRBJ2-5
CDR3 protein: CATSRGQQETQYF
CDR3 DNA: TGTGCCACCAGCAGGGGACAGCAAGAGACCCAGTACTTC

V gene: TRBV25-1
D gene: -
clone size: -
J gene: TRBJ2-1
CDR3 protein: CASSEGLNEQFF
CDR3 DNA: TGTGCCAGCAGTGAAGGACTAAATGAGCAGTTCTTC

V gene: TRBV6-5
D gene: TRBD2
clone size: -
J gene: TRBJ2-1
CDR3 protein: CASSMTSGRWNEQFF
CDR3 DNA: TGTGCCAGCAGTATGACTAGCGGGAGGTGGAATGAGCAGTTCTTC

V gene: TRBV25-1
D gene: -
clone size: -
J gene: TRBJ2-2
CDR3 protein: CASSGPTGELFF
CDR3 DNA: TGTGCCAGCAGTGGGCCTACCGGGGAGCTGTTTTTT

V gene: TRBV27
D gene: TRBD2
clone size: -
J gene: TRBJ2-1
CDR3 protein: CASSLETSGGYNEQFF
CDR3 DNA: TGTGCCAGCAGTTTAGAGACTAGCGGGGGTTACAATGAGCAGTTCTTC

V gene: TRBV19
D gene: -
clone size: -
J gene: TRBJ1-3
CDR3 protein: CASSPLRATAGNTIYF
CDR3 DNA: TGTGCCAGTAGTCCCTTGCGGGCCACGGCGGGAAACACCATATATTTT

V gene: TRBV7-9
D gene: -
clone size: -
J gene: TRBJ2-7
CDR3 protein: CASTIGAAVPSEQYF
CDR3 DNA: TGTGCCAGCACCATAGGGGCCGCGGTGCCAAGCGAGCAGTACTTC

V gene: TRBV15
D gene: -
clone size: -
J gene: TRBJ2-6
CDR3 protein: CATSRGAGLRGANVLTF
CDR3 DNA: TGTGCCACCAGCAGAGGTGCAGGGCTCCGTGGGGCCAACGTCCTGACTTTC

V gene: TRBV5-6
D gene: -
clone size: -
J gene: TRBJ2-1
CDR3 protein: CASSLVPREQFF
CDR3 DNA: TGTGCCAGCAGCTTGGTACCCAGAGAGCAGTTCTTC

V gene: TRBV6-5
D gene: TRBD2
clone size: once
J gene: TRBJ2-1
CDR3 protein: CASSSDRGGSNEQFF
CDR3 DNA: TGTGCCAGCAGTTCGGACCGGGGGGGGTCCAATGAGCAGTTCTTC

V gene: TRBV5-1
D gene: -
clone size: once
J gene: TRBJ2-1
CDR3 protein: CASSLDGSAYNEQFF
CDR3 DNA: TGCGCCAGCAGCTTGGACGGGAGCGCCTACAATGAGCAGTTCTTC

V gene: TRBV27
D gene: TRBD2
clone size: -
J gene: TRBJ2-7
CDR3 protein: CASSPRGTSGSDEQYF
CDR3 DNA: TGTGCCAGCAGTCCCAGGGGGACTAGCGGGAGCGACGAGCAGTACTTC

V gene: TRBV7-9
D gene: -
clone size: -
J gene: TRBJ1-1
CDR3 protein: CASTPDSSNTEAFF
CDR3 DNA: TGTGCCAGCACCCCGGACAGCTCGAACACTGAAGCTTTCTTT

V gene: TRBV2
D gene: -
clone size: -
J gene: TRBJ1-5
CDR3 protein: CASNPEVGNQPQHF
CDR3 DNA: TGTGCCAGCAACCCCGAGGTGGGCAATCAGCCCCAGCATTTT

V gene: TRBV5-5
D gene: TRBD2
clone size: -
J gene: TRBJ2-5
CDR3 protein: CASSLGASGQETQYF
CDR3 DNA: TGTGCCAGCAGCTTGGGAGCTAGCGGTCAAGAGACCCAGTACTTC

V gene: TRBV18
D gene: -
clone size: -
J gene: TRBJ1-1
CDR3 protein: CASSIQQEAFF
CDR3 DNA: TGTGCCAGCTCAATACAGCAAGAAGCTTTCTTT

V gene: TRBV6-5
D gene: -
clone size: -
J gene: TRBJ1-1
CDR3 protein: CASSYSSGLGTEAFF
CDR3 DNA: TGTGCCAGCAGTTACTCATCTGGGCTTGGCACTGAAGCTTTCTTT

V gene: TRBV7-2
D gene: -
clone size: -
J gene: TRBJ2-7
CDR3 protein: CASSLRALSYEQYF
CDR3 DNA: TGTGCCAGCAGCTTGAGAGCGCTCTCCTACGAGCAGTACTTC

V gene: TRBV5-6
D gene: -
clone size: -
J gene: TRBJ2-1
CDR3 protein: CASSLVRVNEQFF
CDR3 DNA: TGTGCCAGCAGCTTGGTCAGGGTGAATGAGCAGTTCTTC

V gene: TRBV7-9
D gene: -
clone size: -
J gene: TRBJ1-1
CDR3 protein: CASSLKTANTEAFF
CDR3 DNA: TGTGCCAGCAGCTTAAAAACAGCGAACACTGAAGCTTTCTTT

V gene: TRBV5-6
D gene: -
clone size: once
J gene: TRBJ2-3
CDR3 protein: CASRRSDTQYF
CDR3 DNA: TGTGCCAGCAGGCGGTCAGATACGCAGTATTTT

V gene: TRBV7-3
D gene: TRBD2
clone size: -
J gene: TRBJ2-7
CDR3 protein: CASSISSGRRHEQYF
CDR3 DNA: TGTGCCAGCAGCATCTCAAGCGGGAGGAGGCACGAGCAGTACTTC

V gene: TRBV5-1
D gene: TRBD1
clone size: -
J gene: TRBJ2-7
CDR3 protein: CASSGRTGGGSYEQYF
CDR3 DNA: TGCGCCAGCAGCGGTCGGACAGGGGGAGGCTCCTACGAGCAGTACTTC

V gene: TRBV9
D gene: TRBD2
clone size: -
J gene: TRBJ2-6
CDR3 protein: CASSVRRGKESSGANVLTF
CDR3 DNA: TGTGCCAGCAGCGTAAGGCGGGGGAAAGAAAGCTCTGGGGCCAACGTCCTGACTTTC

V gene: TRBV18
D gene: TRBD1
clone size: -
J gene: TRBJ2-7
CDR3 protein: CASSTGPGQGVYEQYF
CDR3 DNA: TGTGCCAGCTCAACCGGACCGGGACAGGGGGTTTACGAGCAGTACTTC

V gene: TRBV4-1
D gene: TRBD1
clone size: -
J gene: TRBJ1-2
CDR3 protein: CASSPTGVGYTF
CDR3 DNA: TGCGCCAGCAGCCCGACAGGGGTTGGCTACACCTTC

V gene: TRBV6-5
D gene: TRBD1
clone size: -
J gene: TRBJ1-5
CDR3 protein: CASSDRGNQPQHF
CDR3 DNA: TGTGCCAGCAGTGACAGGGGCAATCAGCCCCAGCATTTT

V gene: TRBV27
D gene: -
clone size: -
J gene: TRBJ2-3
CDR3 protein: CASSLSTAGGDTQYF
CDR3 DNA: TGTGCCAGCAGTTTATCAACCGCGGGCGGAGATACGCAGTATTTT

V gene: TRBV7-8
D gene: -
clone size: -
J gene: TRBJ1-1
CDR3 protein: CASSGPGGATEAFF
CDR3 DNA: TGTGCCAGCAGCGGACCCGGAGGTGCCACTGAAGCTTTCTTT